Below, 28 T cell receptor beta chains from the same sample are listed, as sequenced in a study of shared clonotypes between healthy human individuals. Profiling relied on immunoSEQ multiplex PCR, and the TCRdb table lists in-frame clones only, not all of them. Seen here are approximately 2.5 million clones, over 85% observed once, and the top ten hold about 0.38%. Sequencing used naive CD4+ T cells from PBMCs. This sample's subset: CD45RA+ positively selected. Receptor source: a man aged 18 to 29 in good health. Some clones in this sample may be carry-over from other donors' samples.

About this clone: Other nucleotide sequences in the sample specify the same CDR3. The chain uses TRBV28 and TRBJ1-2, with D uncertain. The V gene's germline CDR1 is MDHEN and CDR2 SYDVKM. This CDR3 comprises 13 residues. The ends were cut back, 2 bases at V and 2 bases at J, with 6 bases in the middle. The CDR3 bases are TGTGCCAGCAGTTTAGGGCAGAACTATGGCTACACCTTC. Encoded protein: CASSLGQNYGYTF.

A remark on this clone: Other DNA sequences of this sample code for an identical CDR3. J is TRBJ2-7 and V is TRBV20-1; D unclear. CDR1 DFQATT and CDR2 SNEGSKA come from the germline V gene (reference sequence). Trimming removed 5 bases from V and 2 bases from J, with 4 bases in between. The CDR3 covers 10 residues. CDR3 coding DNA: TGCAGTGCTGGTACCTACGAGCAGTACTTC. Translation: CSAGTYEQYF.

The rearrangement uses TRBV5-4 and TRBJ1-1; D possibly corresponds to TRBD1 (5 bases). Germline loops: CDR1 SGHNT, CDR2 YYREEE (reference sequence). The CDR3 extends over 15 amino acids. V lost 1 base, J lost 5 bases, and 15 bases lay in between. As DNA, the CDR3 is TGTGCCAGCAGCTTGTCGTCTGGGGGGAATACTGAAGCTTTCTTT. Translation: CASSLSSGGNTEAFF.

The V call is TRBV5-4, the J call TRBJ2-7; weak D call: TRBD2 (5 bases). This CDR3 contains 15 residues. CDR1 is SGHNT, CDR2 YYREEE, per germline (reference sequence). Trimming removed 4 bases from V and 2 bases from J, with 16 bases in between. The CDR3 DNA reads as TGTGCCAGCAGCCCTGGAGGCGGATGGGCCTACGAGCAGTACTTC. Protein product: CASSPGGGWAYEQYF.

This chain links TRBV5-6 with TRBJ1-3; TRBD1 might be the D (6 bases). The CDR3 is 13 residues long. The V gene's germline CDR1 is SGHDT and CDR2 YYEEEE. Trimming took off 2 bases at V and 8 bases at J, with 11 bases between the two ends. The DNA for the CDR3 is TGTGCCAGCAGCTTCGGACAGACAGACACCATATATTTT. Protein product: CASSFGQTDTIYF.

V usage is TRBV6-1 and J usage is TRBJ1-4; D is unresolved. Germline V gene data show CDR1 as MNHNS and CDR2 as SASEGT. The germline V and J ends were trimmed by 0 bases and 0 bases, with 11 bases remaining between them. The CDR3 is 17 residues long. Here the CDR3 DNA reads TGTGCCAGCAGTGAAGCGCCGGCATTCGCAACTAATGAAAAACTGTTTTTT. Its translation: CASSEAPAFATNEKLFF.

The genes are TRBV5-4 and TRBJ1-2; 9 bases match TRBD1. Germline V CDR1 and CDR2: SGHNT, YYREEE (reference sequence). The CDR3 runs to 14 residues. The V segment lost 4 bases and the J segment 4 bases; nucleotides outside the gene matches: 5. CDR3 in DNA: TGTGCCAGCAGCGTAGAGGGACAGGGCTATGGCTACACCTTC. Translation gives CASSVEGQGYGYTF.

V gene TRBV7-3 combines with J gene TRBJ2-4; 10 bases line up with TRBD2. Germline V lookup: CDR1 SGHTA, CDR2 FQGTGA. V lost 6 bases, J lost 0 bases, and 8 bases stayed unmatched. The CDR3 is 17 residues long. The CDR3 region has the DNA TGTGCCAGCAGTGATGGAAGACTAGCGGGAGCCAAAAACATTCAGTACTTC. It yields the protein CASSDGRLAGAKNIQYF.

The CDR3: CASSPSGQNNEKLFF. DNA of the CDR3: TGCGCCAGCAGCCCTTCGGGACAGAATAATGAAAAACTGTTTTTT. The gene calls are TRBV4-1 and TRBJ1-4, with 7 bases aligning to TRBD1. J was trimmed by 4 bases and V by 4 bases; bases with no gene match: 6. The germline CDR1 and CDR2 sequences are MGHRA and YSYEKL. The CDR3 runs 15 residues.

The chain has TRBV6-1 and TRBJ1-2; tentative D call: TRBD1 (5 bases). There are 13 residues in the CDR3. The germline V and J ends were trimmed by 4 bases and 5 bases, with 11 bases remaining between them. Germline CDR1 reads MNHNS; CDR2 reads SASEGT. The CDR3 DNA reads TGTGCCAGCAGTGCGACGGGGGGTTATGGCTACACCTTC. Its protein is CASSATGGYGYTF.

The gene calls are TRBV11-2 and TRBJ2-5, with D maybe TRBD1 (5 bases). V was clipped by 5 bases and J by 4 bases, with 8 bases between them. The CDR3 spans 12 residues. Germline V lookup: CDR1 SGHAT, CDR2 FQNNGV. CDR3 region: CASSDQGETQYF. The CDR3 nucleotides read TGTGCCAGCAGCGATCAGGGAGAGACCCAGTACTTC.

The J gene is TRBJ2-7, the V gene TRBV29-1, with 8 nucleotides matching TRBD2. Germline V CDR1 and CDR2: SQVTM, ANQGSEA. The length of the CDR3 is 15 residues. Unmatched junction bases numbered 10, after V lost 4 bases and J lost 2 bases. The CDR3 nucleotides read TGCAGCGTTGGGGCCCGACTAGCGCCAGCCTACGAGCAGTACTTC. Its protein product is CSVGARLAPAYEQYF.

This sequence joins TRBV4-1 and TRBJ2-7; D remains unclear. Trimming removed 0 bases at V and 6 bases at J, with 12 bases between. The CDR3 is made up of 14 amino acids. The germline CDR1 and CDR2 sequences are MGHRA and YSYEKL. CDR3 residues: CASSQDQRRGEQYF. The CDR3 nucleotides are TGCGCCAGCAGCCAAGATCAACGGAGAGGCGAGCAGTACTTC.

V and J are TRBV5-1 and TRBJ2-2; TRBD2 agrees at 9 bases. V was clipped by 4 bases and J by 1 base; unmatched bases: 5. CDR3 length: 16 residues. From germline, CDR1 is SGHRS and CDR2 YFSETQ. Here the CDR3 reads CASSPRTSVNTGELFF. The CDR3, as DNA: TGCGCCAGCAGCCCCAGGACTAGCGTGAACACCGGGGAGCTGTTTTTT.

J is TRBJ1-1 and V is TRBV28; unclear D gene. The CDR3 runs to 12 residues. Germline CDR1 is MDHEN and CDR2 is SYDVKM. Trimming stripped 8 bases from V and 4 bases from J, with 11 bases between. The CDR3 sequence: CASGVGSTEAFF. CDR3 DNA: TGTGCCAGCGGGGTTGGAAGCACTGAAGCTTTCTTT.

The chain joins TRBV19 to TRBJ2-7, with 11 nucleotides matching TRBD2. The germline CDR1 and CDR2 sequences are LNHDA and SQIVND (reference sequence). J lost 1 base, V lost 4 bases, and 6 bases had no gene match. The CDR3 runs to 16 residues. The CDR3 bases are TGTGCCAGTAGTACCTCAAGACTAGCGGGATCCTACGAGCAGTACTTC. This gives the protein CASSTSRLAGSYEQYF.

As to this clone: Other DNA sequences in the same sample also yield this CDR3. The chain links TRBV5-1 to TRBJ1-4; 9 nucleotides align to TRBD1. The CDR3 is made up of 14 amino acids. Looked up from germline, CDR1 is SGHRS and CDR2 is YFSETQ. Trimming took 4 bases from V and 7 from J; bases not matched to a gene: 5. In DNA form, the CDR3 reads TGCGCCAGCAGCCTGGGACAGGGAAGTGAAAAACTGTTTTTT. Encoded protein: CASSLGQGSEKLFF. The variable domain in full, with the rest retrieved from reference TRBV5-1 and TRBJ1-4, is KAGVTQTPRYLIKTRGQQVTLSCSPISGHRSVSWYQQTPGQGLQFLFEYFSETQRNKGNFPGRFSGRQFSNSRSEMNVSTLELGDSALYLCASSLGQGSEKLFFGSGTQLSVL.

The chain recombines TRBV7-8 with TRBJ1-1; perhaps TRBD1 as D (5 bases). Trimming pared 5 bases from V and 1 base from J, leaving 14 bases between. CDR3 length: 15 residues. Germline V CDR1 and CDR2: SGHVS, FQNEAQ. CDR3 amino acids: CASSPLGGPNTEAFF. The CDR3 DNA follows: TGTGCCAGCAGCCCCCTGGGGGGACCGAACACTGAAGCTTTCTTT.

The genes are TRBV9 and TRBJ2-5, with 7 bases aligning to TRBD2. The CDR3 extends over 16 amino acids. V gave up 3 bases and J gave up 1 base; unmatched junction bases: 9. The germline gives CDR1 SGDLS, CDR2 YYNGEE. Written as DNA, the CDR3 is TGTGCCAGCAGCGGCAGCAGCGGGACCCGCCAAGAGACCCAGTACTTC. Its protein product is CASSGSSGTRQETQYF.

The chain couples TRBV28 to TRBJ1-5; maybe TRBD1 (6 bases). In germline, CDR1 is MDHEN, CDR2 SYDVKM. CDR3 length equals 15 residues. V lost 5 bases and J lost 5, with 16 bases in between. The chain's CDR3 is CASSGGQGIYQPQHF. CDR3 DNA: TGTGCCAGCAGTGGTGGGCAGGGGATCTATCAGCCCCAGCATTTT.

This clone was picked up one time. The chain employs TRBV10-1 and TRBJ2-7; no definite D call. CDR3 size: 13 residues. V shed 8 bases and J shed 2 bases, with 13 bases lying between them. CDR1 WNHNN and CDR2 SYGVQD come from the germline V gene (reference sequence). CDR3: CASSPDEAYEQYF. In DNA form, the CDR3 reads TGCGCCAGCTCGCCGGACGAAGCCTACGAGCAGTACTTC.

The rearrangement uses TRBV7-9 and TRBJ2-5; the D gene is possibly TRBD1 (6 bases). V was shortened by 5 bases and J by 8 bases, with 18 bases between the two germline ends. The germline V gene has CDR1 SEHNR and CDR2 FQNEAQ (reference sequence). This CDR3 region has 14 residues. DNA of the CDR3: TGTGCCAGCAGCCCCCCAGGGGTCAAGAGAACCCAGTACTTC. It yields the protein CASSPPGVKRTQYF. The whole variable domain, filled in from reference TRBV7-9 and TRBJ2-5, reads DTGVSQNPRHKITKRGQNVTFRCDPISEHNRLYWYRQTLGQGPEFLTYFQNEAQLEKSRLLSDRFSAERPKGSFSTLEIQRTEQGDSAMYLCASSPPGVKRTQYFGPGTRLLVL.

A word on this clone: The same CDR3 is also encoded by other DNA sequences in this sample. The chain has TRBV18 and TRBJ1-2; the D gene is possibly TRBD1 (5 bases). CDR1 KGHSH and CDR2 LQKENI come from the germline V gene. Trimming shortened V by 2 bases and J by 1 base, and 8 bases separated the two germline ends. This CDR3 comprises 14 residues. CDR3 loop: CASSPDRINYGYTF. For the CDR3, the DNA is TGTGCCAGCTCACCAGACAGAATTAACTATGGCTACACCTTC.

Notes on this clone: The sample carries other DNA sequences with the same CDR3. The CDR3 nucleotides read TGTGCCAGCAGCTTGTCGGGGGGTGCAGATACGCAGTATTTT. Translating it yields CASSLSGGADTQYF. The V and J genes are TRBV7-9 and TRBJ2-3; TRBD2 aligns across 7 bases. CDR3 length: 14 amino acids. The V gene's germline CDR1 is SEHNR and CDR2 FQNEAQ (reference sequence). The ends lost 3 bases at V and 4 bases at J; junction bases unmatched: 4.

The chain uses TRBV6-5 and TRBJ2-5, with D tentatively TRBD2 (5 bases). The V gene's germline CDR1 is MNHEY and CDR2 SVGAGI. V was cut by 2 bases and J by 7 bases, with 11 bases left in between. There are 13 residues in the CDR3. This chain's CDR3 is CASSYGRRGTQYF. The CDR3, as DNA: TGTGCCAGCAGTTACGGGCGCCGGGGGACCCAGTACTTC.

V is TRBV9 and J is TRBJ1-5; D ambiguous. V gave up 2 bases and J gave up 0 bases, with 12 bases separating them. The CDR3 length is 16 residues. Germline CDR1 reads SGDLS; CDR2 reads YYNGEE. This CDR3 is CASSVSEENSNQPQHF. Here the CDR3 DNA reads TGTGCCAGCAGCGTCTCCGAGGAGAATAGCAATCAGCCCCAGCATTTT.

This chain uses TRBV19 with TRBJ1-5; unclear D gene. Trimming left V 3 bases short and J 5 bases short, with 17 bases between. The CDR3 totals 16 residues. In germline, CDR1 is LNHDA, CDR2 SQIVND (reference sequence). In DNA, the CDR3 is TGTGCCAGTAGTATCAAGGGCCAGGTTACCTATCAGCCCCAGCATTTT. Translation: CASSIKGQVTYQPQHF.

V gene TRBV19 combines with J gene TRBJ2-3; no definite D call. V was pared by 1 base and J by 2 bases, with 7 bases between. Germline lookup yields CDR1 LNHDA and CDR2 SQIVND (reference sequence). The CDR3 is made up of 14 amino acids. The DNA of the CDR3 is TGTGCCAGTAGTATAGGCCTTTTCACAGATACGCAGTATTTT. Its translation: CASSIGLFTDTQYF.